This T cell receptor (beta chain) was recorded in a study of T cell responses to AZD1222 COVID-19 vaccine. Study details: Recipients boosted at about 4 weeks or about 12 weeks are pooled.

Libraries were prepared by immunoSEQ multiplex PCR; TCRdb keeps only in-frame clonotypes and omits some of them. Of over 100,000 clones detected, roughly nine tenths appear once; the ten largest clones hold less than 8.5%. Overall study findings and caveats: Donors skewed white British and female; clonal diversity was possibly underestimated. Spike-wide vaccine-associated CD4 TCRs dominated at 160-218 and 743-854. Just a handful of people given AZD1222 tested seropositive at baseline.

This CDR3 has 14 residues. Germline assignment: CDR1 SGHKS and CDR2 YYEKEE (reference sequence). V lost 5 bases and J 5 bases, leaving 16 bases between the germline ends. This clone has ten or more counts. Its antigen is not identified. Sequences were derived from peripheral blood, sampled on day 0 of AZD1222 vaccination. This sequence joins TRBV5-5 and TRBJ1-1; TRBD1 is a possible D gene (5 bases). This TCR came from an adult in good health. The CDR3 sequence is CASRLGRGRTEAFF. CDR3 nucleotides: TGTGCCAGCAGACTGGGAAGGGGAAGGACTGAAGCTTTCTTT.